The source of this T cell receptor (beta chain) is a study of T-cell reconstitution after alpha-beta-depleted transplantation in children. This clonotype came up many times. Antigen unknown. The library targeted TCRbeta and was prepared with unique molecular identifiers. TCRdb itself ran the PCR reads through MiXCR, one entry per CDR3 protein. The repertoire has 400,000 to 450,000 distinct CDR3 sequences, roughly 44% of them found once; the top ten carry 27%. The CDR3 spans 17 residues. The J segment lost 1 base and the V segment lost 6 bases, leaving 11 bases of the junction unmatched. Germline V gives CDR1 DFQATT, CDR2 SNEGSKA (reference sequence). General study results and limits: T cells produced anew were the main source of T-cell counts and diversity one year after transplant.

The rearrangement uses TRBV20-1 and TRBJ2-3, with 12 nucleotides matching TRBD2. The sample in question was PBMCs, obtained before TCRalphabeta/CD19-depleted stem cell transplant. This clonotype was sampled from a girl aged 2-10 years with aplastic anemia, due to receive a stem cell transplant. The CDR3 DNA is TGCAGTGCCGCGACTAGCGGGAGTGGTATTGGCACAGATACGCAGTATTTT. Translating it yields CSAATSGSGIGTDTQYF.